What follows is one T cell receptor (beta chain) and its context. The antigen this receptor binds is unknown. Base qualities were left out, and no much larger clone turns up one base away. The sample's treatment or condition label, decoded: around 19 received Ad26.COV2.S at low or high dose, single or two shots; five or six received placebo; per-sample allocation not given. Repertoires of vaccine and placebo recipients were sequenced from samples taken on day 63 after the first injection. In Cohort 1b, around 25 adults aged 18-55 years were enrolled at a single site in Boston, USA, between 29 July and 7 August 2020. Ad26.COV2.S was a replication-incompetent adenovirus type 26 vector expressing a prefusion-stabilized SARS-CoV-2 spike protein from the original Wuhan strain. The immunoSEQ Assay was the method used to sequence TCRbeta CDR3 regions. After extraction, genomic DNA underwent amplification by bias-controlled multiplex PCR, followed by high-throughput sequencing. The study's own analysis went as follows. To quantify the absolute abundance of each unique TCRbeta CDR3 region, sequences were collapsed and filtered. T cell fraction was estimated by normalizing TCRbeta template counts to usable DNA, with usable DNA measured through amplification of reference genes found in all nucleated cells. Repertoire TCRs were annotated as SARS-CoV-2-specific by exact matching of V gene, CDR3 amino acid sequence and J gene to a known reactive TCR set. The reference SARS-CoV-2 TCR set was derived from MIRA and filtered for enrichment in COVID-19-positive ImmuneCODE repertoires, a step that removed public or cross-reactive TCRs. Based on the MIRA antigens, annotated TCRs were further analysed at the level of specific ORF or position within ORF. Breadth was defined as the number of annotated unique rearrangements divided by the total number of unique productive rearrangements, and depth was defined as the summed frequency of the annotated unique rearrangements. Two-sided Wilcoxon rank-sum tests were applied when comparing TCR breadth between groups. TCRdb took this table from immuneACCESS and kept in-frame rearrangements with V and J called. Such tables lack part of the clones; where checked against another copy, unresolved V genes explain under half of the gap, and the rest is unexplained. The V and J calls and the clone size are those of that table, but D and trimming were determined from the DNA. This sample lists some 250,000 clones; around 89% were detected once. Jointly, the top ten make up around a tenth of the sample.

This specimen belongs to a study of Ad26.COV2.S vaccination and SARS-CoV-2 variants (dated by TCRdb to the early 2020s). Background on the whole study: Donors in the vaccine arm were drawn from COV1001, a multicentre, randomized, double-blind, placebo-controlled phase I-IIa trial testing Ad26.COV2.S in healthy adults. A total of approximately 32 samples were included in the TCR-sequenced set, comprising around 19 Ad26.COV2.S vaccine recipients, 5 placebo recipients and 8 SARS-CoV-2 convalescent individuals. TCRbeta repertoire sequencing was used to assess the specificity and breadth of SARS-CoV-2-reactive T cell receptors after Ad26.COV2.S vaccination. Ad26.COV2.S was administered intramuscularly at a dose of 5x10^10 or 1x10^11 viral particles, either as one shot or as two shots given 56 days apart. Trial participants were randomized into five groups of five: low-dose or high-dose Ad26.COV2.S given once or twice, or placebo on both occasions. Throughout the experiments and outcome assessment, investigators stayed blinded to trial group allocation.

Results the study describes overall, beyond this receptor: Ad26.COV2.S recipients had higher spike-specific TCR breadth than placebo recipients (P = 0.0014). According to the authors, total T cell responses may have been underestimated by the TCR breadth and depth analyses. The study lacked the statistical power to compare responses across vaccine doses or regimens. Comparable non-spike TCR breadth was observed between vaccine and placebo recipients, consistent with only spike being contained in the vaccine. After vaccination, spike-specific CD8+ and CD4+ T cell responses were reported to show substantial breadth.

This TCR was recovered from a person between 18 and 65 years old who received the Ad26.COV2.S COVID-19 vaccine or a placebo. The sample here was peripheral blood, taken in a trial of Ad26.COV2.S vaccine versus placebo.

The bases are TGCGCCAGCAGCTTGGGAAGGAAAGACTACGAGCAGTACTTC. It is translated as CASSLGRKDYEQYF. The chain links TRBV5-1 with TRBJ2-7; the D segment cannot be called with confidence. Including the terminal cysteine and phenylalanine, the CDR3 comprises 14 residues. The read is trimmed to its CDR3 DNA, 42 bases read in frame from base 1. V is reduced by 0 bases and J by 3 bases, leaving a spacing of 10 bases between them. According to the germline V gene, CDR1 reads SGHRS and CDR2 reads YFSETQ.